This T cell receptor (beta chain) was retrieved from a study of CD8 T cells in Susac syndrome. Looking at the study overall: When blood was drawn, the patients with Susac syndrome were therapy-naive, on corticosteroids, or on intravenous immunoglobulin alone.

Random hexamers were used to reverse transcribe an amount of about 0.5 to 1 ug RNA. Amplification of TCR beta CDR3 was carried out by immunoSEQ multiplex PCR, which covered 54 Vbeta and 13 Jbeta segments. From the immunoSEQ multiplex PCR reads, TCRdb called clonotypes with MiXCR, one entry per CDR3 protein. The sample shows about 240,000 distinct CDR3 sequences, 90% to 97% of them seen only once. This clonotype was recorded once. Sequencing of TCR beta was performed on blood CD8+ T cells and on blood CD4+ T cells. The receptor comes from a human donor with Susac syndrome. Sequences were obtained from CD4+ T cells from PBMCs.

CDR3 sequence: CASSVVVSDNEQFF. The DNA of the CDR3 is TGTGCCAGCAGCGTAGTGGTTTCGGACAATGAGCAGTTCTTC. V usage is TRBV9 and J usage is TRBJ2-1; the D is unclear. Germline loops: CDR1 SGDLS, CDR2 YYNGEE. This CDR3 comprises 14 residues. V was clipped by 0 bases and J by 5 bases, with 9 bases between them.